The clone carrying this TCR beta chain was found a few times. The antigen is not known. Some clones are missing from TCRdb's copy, which holds only in-frame ones; the method was immunoSEQ multiplex PCR. The sample has about 2,200 clones, about 59% seen once. Sequencing used one aliquot of over 400,000 cells per fraction. The data were obtained in a study of coeliac disease. At the level of the study: Coeliac patients had active, refractory type I, or gluten-free-diet-controlled disease. Points from the study as a whole: TRB repertoires were largely private, with most amino acid sequences found in only one sample. Control samples showed higher TRB and TRG clonality than intraepithelial and lamina propria samples in active celiac disease.

The receptor was isolated from a woman aged 30 to 39 with active celiac disease. The sample taken for sequencing was lamina propria lymphocytes from the gut.

This CDR3 reads CAWTWVERETQYF. DNA of the CDR3: TGTGCCTGGACTTGGGTGGAGCGAGAGACCCAGTACTTC. J is TRBJ2-5 and V is TRBV30; no clear D. The germline V and J ends were trimmed by 4 bases and 4 bases, with 13 bases remaining between them. This CDR3 has 13 amino acids. CDR1 is GTSNPN and CDR2 is SVGIG in the germline V gene (reference sequence).